This T cell receptor (beta chain) stems from a study of beta chain features in type 1 diabetes. Isolated RNA was reverse transcribed in full, so expressed TCRB transcripts were sequenced. Using immunoSEQ multiplex PCR, the repertoire was profiled, and TCRdb retains in-frame clones only, with some absent. The sample has fewer than 200,000 clones, 13% seen once. Overall study findings and caveats: Lower insertion and higher deletion counts appeared at VDJ junctions in type 1 diabetes patients.

A remark on this clone: Its antigen is not identified.

Sequencing input: central memory CD4+ T cells from blood. The sequence was obtained from a woman aged 18 to 35 in good health.

The chain's CDR3 is CASRNGGLAMGADTQYF. The CDR3 DNA reads as TGTGCCAGTAGGAATGGGGGACTAGCGATGGGGGCAGATACGCAGTATTTT. The gene calls are TRBV19 and TRBJ2-3; 10 positions agree with TRBD2. With V trimmed by 6 bases and J by 4 bases, 13 bases remained unmatched. Germline-derived CDR1 and CDR2 are LNHDA and SQIVND (reference sequence). This CDR3 has 17 residues. The full variable domain, with the rest looked up from reference TRBV19 and TRBJ2-3, is DGGITQSPKYLFRKEGQNVTLSCEQNLNHDAMYWYRQDPGQGLRLIYYSQIVNDFQKGDIAEGYSVSREKKESFPLTVTSAQKNPTAFYLCASRNGGLAMGADTQYFGPGTRLTVL.